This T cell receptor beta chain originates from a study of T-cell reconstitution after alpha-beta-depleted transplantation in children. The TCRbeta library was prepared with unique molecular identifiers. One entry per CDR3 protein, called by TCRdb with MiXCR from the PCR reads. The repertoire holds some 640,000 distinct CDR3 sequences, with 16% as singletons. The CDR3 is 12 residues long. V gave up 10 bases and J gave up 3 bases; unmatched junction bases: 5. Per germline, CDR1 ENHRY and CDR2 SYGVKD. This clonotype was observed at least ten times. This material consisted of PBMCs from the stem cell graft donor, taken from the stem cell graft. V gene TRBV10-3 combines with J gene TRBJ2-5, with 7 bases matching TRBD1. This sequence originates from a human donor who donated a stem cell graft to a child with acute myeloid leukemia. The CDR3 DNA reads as TGTGCCACCGCCGACAGGGAAGAGACCCAGTACTTC. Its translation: CATADREETQYF.